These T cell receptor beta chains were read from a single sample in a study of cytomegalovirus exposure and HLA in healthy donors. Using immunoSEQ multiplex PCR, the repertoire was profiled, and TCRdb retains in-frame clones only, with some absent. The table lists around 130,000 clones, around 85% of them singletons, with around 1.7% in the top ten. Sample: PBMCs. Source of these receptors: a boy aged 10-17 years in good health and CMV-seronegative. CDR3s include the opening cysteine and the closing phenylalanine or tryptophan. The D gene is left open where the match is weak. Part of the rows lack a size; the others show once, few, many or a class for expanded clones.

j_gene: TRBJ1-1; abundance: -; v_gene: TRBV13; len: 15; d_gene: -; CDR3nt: TGTGCCAGCAGCAATTGGAGGGGATTGAACACTGAAGCTTTCTTT; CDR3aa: CASSNWRGLNTEAFF
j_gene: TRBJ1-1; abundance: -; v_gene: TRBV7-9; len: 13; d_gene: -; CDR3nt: TGTGCCAGCAGCTTAATGGCTAACACTGAAGCTTTCTTT; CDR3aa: CASSLMANTEAFF
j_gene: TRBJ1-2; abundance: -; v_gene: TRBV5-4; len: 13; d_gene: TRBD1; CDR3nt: TGTGCCAGCAGCTTGACAGGGGAGTATGGCTACACCTTC; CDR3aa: CASSLTGEYGYTF
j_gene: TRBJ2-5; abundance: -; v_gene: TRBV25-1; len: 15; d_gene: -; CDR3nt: TGTGCCAGCAGTGAGCTGCTAGGTCGGCAAGAGACCCAGTACTTC; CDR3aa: CASSELLGRQETQYF
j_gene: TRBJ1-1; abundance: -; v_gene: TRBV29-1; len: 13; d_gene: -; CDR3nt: TGCAGCGTTGTAGGACACCCGAACACTGAAGCTTTCTTT; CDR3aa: CSVVGHPNTEAFF
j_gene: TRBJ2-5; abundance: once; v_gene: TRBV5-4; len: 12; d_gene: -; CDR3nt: TGTGCCAGCAGCGCGTACCAAGAGACCCAGTACTTC; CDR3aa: CASSAYQETQYF
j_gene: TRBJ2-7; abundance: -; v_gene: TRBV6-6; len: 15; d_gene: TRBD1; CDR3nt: TGTGCCAGCAGTTACATCGGGACAGAATCCTACGAGCAGTACTTC; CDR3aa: CASSYIGTESYEQYF
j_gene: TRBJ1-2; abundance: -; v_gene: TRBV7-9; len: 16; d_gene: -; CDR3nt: TGTGCCAGCAGCGTGATAAGATCGGGGCGGGGCTATGGCTACACCTTC; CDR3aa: CASSVIRSGRGYGYTF
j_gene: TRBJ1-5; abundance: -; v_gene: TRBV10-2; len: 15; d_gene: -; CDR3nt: TGCGCCAGCCACCTCGGCTTGGGGTCCGGGGAGCCCCAGCATTTT; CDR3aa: CASHLGLGSGEPQHF
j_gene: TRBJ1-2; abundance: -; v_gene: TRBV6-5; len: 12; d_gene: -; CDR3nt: TGTGCCACCGAACGGCAGGGTGAAGGCTACACCTTC; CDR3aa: CATERQGEGYTF
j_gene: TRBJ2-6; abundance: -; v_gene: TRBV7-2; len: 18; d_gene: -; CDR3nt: TGTGCCAGCAGCTTTACTGGAGGGGGCTTCTCTGGGGCCAACGTCCTGACTTTC; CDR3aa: CASSFTGGGFSGANVLTF
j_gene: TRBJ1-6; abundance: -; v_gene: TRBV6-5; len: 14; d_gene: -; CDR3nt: TGTGCCAGCAGCCCGGACAGCCGAAATTCACCCCTCCACTTT; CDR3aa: CASSPDSRNSPLHF
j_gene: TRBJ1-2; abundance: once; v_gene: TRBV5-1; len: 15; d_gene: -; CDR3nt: TGCGCCAGCAGCTTGGAAGGGACACCAACTTATGGCTACACCTTC; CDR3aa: CASSLEGTPTYGYTF
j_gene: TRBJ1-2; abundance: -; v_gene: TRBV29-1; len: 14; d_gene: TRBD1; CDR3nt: TGCAGCGCCCTGGAGGGGGCTGGTTTGAGTGGCTACACCTTC; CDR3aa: CSALEGAGLSGYTF
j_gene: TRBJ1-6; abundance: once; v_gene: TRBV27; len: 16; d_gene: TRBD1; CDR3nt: TGTGCCAGCAGGAGGGACAGGGTGTCGGATAATTCACCCCTCCACTTT; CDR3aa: CASRRDRVSDNSPLHF
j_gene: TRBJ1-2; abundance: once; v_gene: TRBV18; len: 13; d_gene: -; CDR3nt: TGTGCCAGCACAGGTGGAGGGTTCGATGGCTACACCTTC; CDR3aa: CASTGGGFDGYTF
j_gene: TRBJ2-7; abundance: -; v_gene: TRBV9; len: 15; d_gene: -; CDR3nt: TGTGCCAGCAGCGTAGGTGGGGGGTTCTCCTACGAGCAGTACTTC; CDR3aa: CASSVGGGFSYEQYF
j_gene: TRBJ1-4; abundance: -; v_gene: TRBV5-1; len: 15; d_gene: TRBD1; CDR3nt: TGCGCCAGCAGCTTGTTGGGACAGGGTAAAGAAAAACTGTTTTTT; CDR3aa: CASSLLGQGKEKLFF
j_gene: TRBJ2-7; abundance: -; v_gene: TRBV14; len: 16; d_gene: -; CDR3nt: TGTGCCAGCAGCCAAGACTTCACAGGGCTACTCTACGAGCAGTACTTC; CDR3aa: CASSQDFTGLLYEQYF
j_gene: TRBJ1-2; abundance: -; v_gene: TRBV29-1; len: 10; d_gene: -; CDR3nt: TGCAGCGCCGGGGACTATGGCTACACCTTC; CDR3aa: CSAGDYGYTF
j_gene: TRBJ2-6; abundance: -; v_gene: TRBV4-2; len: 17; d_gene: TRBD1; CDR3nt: TGTGCCAGCAGCCCAGGATTGACAGGGTCTGGGGCCAACGTCCTGACTTTC; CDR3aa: CASSPGLTGSGANVLTF
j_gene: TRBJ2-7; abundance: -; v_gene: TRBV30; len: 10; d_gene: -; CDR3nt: TGTGCCTGGAGGGGAGTCAAGCAGTACTTC; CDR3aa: CAWRGVKQYF
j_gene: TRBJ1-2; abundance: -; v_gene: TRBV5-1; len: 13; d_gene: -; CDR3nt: TGCGCCAGCAGCTTGACAGGAGACTATGGCTACACCTTC; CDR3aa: CASSLTGDYGYTF
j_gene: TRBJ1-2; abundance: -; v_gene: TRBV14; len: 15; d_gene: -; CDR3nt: TGTGCCAGCAGCCAAGACATTAGGGGGATCTATGGCTACACCTTC; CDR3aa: CASSQDIRGIYGYTF
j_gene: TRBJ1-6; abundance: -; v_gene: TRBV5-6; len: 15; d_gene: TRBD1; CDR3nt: TGTGCCAGCAGCCCGACAGGGGCGGGGAATTCACCCCTCCACTTT; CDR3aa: CASSPTGAGNSPLHF
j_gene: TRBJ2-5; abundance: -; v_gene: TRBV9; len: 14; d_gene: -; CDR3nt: TGTGCCAGCAGCCCCGGCGGGCTGGGAGAGACCCAGTACTTC; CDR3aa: CASSPGGLGETQYF
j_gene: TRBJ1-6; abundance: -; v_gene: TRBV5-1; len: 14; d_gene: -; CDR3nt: TGCGCCAGCAGCGGGAGGCGTGTTGATTCACCCCTCCACTTT; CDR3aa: CASSGRRVDSPLHF
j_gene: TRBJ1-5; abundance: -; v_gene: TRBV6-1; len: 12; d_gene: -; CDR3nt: TGTGCCAGCAACAGTAGGAATCAGCCCCAGCATTTT; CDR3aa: CASNSRNQPQHF
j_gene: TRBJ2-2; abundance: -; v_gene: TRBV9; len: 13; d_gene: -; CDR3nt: TGTGCCAGCAGCGTGGGGCTCGTCGGGGAGCTGTTTTTT; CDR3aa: CASSVGLVGELFF
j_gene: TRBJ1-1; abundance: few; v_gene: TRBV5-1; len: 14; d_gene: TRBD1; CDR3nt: TGCGCCAGCAGCTTGGGGACAGGGGAGGCTGAAGCTTTCTTT; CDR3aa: CASSLGTGEAEAFF
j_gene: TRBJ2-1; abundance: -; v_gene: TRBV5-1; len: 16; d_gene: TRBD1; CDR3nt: TGCGCCAGCAGCTTGGCGCCGGGACAGTGGGCCTATGAGCAGTTCTTC; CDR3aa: CASSLAPGQWAYEQFF
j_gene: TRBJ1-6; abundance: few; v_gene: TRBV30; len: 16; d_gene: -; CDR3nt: TGTGCCTGGAGTGTACATAGGGGCTCCTATAATTCACCCCTCCACTTT; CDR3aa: CAWSVHRGSYNSPLHF
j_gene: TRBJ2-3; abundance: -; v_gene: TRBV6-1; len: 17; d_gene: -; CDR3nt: TGTGCCAGCAGTGAATACTTGATTGACAGAAACACAGATACGCAGTATTTT; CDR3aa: CASSEYLIDRNTDTQYF
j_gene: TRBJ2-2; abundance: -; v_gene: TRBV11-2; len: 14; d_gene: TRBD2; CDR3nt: TGTGCCAGCAGCATAACACTAGCGACCGGGGAGCTGTTTTTT; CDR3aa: CASSITLATGELFF
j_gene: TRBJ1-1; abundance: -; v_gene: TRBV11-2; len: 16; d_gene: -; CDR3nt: TGTGCCAGCAGCTCAACGCCCCTTACAGAGAACACTGAAGCTTTCTTT; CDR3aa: CASSSTPLTENTEAFF
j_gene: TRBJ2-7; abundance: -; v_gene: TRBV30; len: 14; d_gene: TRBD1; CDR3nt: TGTGCCTGGAAGAGGACAGGGGGCTCCTACGAGCAGTACTTC; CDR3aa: CAWKRTGGSYEQYF
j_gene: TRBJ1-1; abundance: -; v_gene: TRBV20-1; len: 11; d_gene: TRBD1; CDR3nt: TGCAGTGCTAGGGGGACAGGGGAAGCTTTCTTT; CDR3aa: CSARGTGEAFF
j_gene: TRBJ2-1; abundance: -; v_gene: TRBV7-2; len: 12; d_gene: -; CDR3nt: TGTGCCAGCAGCCTGATCTACTATGAGCAGTTCTTC; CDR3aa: CASSLIYYEQFF
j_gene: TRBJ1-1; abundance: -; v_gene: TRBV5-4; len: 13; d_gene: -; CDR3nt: TGTGCCAGCAGCGAGGGACAGAACACTGAAGCTTTCTTT; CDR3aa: CASSEGQNTEAFF
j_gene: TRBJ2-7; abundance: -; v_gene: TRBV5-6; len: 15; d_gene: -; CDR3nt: TGTGCCAGCAGCTTGGAACTTGGAGGGACCTACGAGCAGTACTTC; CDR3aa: CASSLELGGTYEQYF
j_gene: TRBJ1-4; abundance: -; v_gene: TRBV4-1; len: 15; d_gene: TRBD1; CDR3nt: TGCGCCAGCAGCCAGCCCGGGACAGGGGATGAAAAACTGTTTTTT; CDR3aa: CASSQPGTGDEKLFF
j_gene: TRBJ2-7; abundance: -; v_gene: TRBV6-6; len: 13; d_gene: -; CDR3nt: TGTGCCAGCAGCCTGGGGAGCTCCTACGAGCAGTACTTC; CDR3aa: CASSLGSSYEQYF
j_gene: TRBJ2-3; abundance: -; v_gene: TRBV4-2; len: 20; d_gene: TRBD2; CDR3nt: TGTGCCAGCAGCCAAGATTTAGCGCTAGCGGGGGGGACTGGCACAGATACGCAGTATTTT; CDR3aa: CASSQDLALAGGTGTDTQYF
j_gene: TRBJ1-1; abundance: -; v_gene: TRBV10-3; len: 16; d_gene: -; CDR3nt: TGTGCCATCAGTGAGTTGCGGCTTGGTCTGAACACTGAAGCTTTCTTT; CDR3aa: CAISELRLGLNTEAFF
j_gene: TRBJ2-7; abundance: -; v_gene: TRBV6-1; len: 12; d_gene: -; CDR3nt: TGTGCCAGCAGTCCAGTATCCTACGAGCAGTACTTC; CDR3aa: CASSPVSYEQYF
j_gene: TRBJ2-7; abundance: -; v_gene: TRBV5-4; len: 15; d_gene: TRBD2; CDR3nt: TGTGCCAGCAGCTTGAGGGGACTAGCGGGAGTCGAGCAGTACTTC; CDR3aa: CASSLRGLAGVEQYF
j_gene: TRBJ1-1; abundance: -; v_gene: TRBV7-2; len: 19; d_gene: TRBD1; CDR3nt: TGTGCCAGCAGCCGGGACAGGCGAGGTTTCGGTTTGGGGAACACTGAAGCTTTCTTT; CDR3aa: CASSRDRRGFGLGNTEAFF
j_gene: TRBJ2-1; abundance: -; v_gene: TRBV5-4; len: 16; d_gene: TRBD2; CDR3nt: TGTGCCAGCAGCCACCCGCCTGCGGGGGAGTACAATGAGCAGTTCTTC; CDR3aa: CASSHPPAGEYNEQFF
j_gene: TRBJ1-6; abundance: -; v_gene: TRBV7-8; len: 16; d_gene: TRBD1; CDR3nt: TGTGCCAGCAGCTTAAGGACAGGCACGGATAATTCACCCCTCCACTTT; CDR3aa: CASSLRTGTDNSPLHF
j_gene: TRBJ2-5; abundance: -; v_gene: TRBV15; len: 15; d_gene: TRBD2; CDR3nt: TGTGCCACCAGCAGAGAGGGACTAGCGGGAGAGACCCAGTACTTC; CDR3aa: CATSREGLAGETQYF
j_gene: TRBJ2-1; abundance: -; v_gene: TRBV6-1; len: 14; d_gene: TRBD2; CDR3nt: TGTGCCAGCAGTACTAGCGGTTCCTACAATGAGCAGTTCTTC; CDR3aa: CASSTSGSYNEQFF
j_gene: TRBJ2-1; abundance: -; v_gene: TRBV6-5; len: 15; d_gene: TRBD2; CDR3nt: TGTGCCAGCAGTAAGGGACTAGCGGGAAACGATGAGCAGTTCTTC; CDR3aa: CASSKGLAGNDEQFF
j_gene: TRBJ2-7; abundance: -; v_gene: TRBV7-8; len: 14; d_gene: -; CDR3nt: TGTGCCAGCAGCTTAGTAAGGGGCACCCGCGAGCAGTACTTC; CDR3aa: CASSLVRGTREQYF